These 24 T cell receptor beta chains were all obtained from the same sample, sequenced in a study of blood T cell repertoires in COVID-19 (dated by TCRdb to 2020 to 2021). Receptor amplification or capture employed the immunoSEQ multiplex PCR assay. Drawn from immuneACCESS, this table holds only the in-frame rearrangements with V and J called that TCRdb kept. Clones are partly lost; checked studies trace under half to an unresolved V gene and leave the rest unexplained. This sample lists some 160,000 clones; about 80% were detected once. The biggest ten clones account for around 13% of the sample. Sequenced sample: peripheral blood. These receptors were obtained from a man aged 65-85 years who had recovered from COVID-19.

This chain joins TRBV6-5 and TRBJ2-5, with 9 positions matching TRBD1. The germline CDR1 and CDR2 sequences are MNHEY and SVGAGI. The V gene end was trimmed by 6 bases and the J gene end by 6 bases; junction bases not matched to a gene: 8. The CDR3 has 14 amino acids. The CDR3: CASRKTGQGKTQYF. The CDR3 nucleotides are TGTGCCAGCAGAAAGACGGGACAGGGCAAGACCCAGTACTTC.

The gene calls are TRBV23-1 and TRBJ2-1; 9 nucleotides match TRBD2. TRBV23-1 is an ORF; its function is uncertain. This CDR3 has 18 residues. The ends lost 2 bases at V and 5 bases at J; junction bases unmatched: 13. The CDR3 sequence is CASSQALTSGGTNNEQFF. In nucleotides, the CDR3 is TGCGCCAGCAGTCAAGCTCTAACAAGCGGGGGGACAAACAATGAGCAGTTCTTC.

The chain uses TRBV19 and TRBJ2-7; 9 bases align to TRBD2. The CDR3 consists of 13 residues. Germline assignment: CDR1 LNHDA and CDR2 SQIVND (reference sequence). J lost 2 bases, V lost 4 bases, and 0 bases had no gene match. The CDR3 here is CASSSGRAYEQYF. CDR3 nucleotides: TGTGCCAGTAGTAGCGGGAGGGCCTACGAGCAGTACTTC.

The chain is built from TRBV9 and TRBJ1-2; 7 bases line up with TRBD1. The CDR3 has 15 amino acids. Unmatched junction bases numbered 6, after V lost 4 bases and J lost 0 bases. The germline V gene encodes CDR1 SGDLS and CDR2 YYNGEE. Here the CDR3 DNA reads TGTGCCAGCAGCCCTACAGGGGAAGCTAACTATGGCTACACCTTC. The encoded protein is CASSPTGEANYGYTF.

The chain recombines TRBV7-8 with TRBJ2-1; D may be TRBD1 (6 bases). Trimming left V 0 bases short and J 0 bases short, with 9 bases between. Germline CDR1 is SGHVS and CDR2 is FQNEAQ. The CDR3 consists of 16 residues. The CDR3 nucleotides read TGTGCCAGCAGCTTAGCTTGGGACATCTCCTACAATGAGCAGTTCTTC. This gives the protein CASSLAWDISYNEQFF.

This chain uses TRBV19 with TRBJ1-1, with D tentatively TRBD1 (5 bases). With 5 bases removed from V and 0 bases from J, the gap between germline ends came to 10 bases. The CDR3 contains 14 residues. Germline CDR1 is LNHDA and CDR2 is SQIVND (reference sequence). CDR3 loop: CASSVDSLNTEAFF. CDR3 sequence (DNA): TGTGCCAGTAGTGTCGACAGTCTGAACACTGAAGCTTTCTTT. The whole variable domain, remainder taken from reference TRBV19 and TRBJ1-1, is DGGITQSPKYLFRKEGQNVTLSCEQNLNHDAMYWYRQDPGQGLRLIYYSQIVNDFQKGDIAEGYSVSREKKESFPLTVTSAQKNPTAFYLCASSVDSLNTEAFFGQGTRLTVV.

The chain recombines TRBV5-1 with TRBJ2-1; the match to TRBD2 covers 8 bases. The CDR3 extends over 16 amino acids. Germline-derived CDR1 and CDR2 are SGHRS and YFSETQ. V trimming: 0 bases; J trimming: 4 bases; junction bases outside the gene matches: 6. The chain's CDR3 is CASSLVASGLYNEQFF. The CDR3 bases are TGCGCCAGCAGCTTGGTGGCTAGCGGGCTATACAATGAGCAGTTCTTC.

The CDR3 sequence is CASSAGLLVDEQYF. The CDR3 DNA reads as TGTGCCAGCAGCGCGGGACTGTTGGTCGACGAGCAGTACTTC. The rearrangement joins TRBV5-4 to TRBJ2-7, with D possibly matching TRBD2 (6 bases). This CDR3 spans 14 amino acids. Trimming took 4 bases from V and 5 from J, leaving 16 bases between them. The germline V gene has CDR1 SGHNT and CDR2 YYREEE (reference sequence).

This rearrangement joins TRBV24-1 to TRBJ1-2; possible D gene TRBD1, 6 bases. Trimming cost V 5 bases and J 4 bases, with 10 bases left between them. The CDR3 is 13 residues long. Germline V gene data show CDR1 as KGHDR and CDR2 as SFDVKD. The CDR3 DNA sequence: TGTGCCACCAGTGGTGGACAGCCCTATGGCTACACCTTC. It specifies CATSGGQPYGYTF.

V and J are TRBV19 and TRBJ2-3; 8 nucleotides agree with TRBD1. The germline V gene has CDR1 LNHDA and CDR2 SQIVND (reference sequence). V shed 4 bases, J shed 4 bases, and the junction held 1 base outside the gene matches. This CDR3 comprises 13 residues. CDR3 sequence: CASSRQGSDTQYF. The CDR3 DNA reads TGTGCCAGTAGTAGACAGGGGTCAGATACGCAGTATTTT.

This chain connects TRBV7-9 to TRBJ2-5; possible D gene TRBD2, 6 bases. This CDR3 contains 13 residues. CDR1 is SEHNR, CDR2 FQNEAQ, per germline (reference sequence). The germline V and J ends were trimmed by 1 base and 4 bases, with 7 bases remaining between them. The CDR3: CASSLGRGETQYF. The CDR3, as DNA: TGTGCCAGCAGCTTAGGGAGGGGAGAGACCCAGTACTTC.

Remarks on this clone: At the DNA level, this CDR3 is encoded by other sequences in the same sample as well. The chain is built from TRBV3-1 (or the pseudogene TRBV3-2) and TRBJ2-1; 10 positions agree with TRBD2. This CDR3 is 14 amino acids long. With 1 base clipped from V and 6 bases from J, the junction kept 0 bases outside the gene matches. Germline CDR1 LGHDT, CDR2 YNNKEL (reference sequence). CDR3 sequence (DNA): TGTGCCAGCAGCCAAGGGACTAGCGGCAATGAGCAGTTCTTC. Its protein is CASSQGTSGNEQFF.

J is TRBJ1-5 and V is TRBV21-1; TRBD1 is the table's D call, not checked against the DNA. TRBV21-1 is deemed a pseudogene. The CDR3 length is 20 residues. The CDR3 here is CASSKESRVRTGALNQPQHF. CDR3 nucleotide sequence: TGTGCCAGCAGCAAAGAATCCCGCGTTCGGACAGGGGCGTTAAATCAGCCCCAGCATTTT.

This chain connects TRBV24-1 to TRBJ2-1; maybe TRBD1 (6 bases). Germline V CDR1 and CDR2: KGHDR, SFDVKD. Trimming took 5 bases from V and 5 from J, leaving 15 bases between them. The CDR3 has 15 residues. The CDR3 nucleotides are TGTGCCACCAGTGGATCGGCCAGGGGTCACAATGAGCAGTTCTTC. Amino acids: CATSGSARGHNEQFF.

This clone was observed a few times. V is TRBV5-1 and J is TRBJ2-1; D possibly corresponds to TRBD1 (5 bases). Germline CDR1 reads SGHRS; CDR2 reads YFSETQ. The CDR3 has 14 residues. With 2 bases removed from V and 10 bases from J, the gap between germline ends came to 16 bases. The CDR3 nucleotides read TGCGCCAGCAGCTTTAGGGGCAGCACATGGGAGCAGTTCTTC. Its translation: CASSFRGSTWEQFF.

The J gene is TRBJ1-4, the V gene TRBV6-5; 7 nucleotides agree with TRBD1. The length of the CDR3 is 14 residues. The V segment lost 6 bases and the J segment 5 bases; nucleotides outside the gene matches: 6. Germline CDR1 MNHEY, CDR2 SVGAGI. Here the CDR3 DNA reads TGTGCCAGCAGGTTGGCAGGGGGGAATGAAAAACTGTTTTTT. Its translation is CASRLAGGNEKLFF.

This clone came up many times. This sequence joins TRBV11-2 and TRBJ1-4, with TRBD1 identical over 10 bases. This CDR3 contains 16 residues. The ends lost 6 bases at V and 8 bases at J; junction bases unmatched: 12. The germline CDR1 and CDR2 sequences are SGHAT and FQNNGV. The CDR3 reads CASSPGTGARIEKLFF. CDR3 sequence (DNA): TGTGCCAGCAGTCCCGGGACAGGGGCCCGGATAGAAAAACTGTTTTTT. Combining the CDR3 with reference TRBV11-2 and TRBJ1-4 gives the whole variable domain EAGVAQSPRYKIIEKRQSVAFWCNPISGHATLYWYQQILGQGPKLLIQFQNNGVVDDSQLPKDRFSAERLKGVDSTLKIQPAKLEDSAVYLCASSPGTGARIEKLFFGSGTQLSVL.

V and J are TRBV5-1 and TRBJ2-1; 7 bases are a match to TRBD2. V lost 0 bases and J lost 5; bases outside the gene matches: 5. The CDR3 loop spans 15 amino acids. Germline-derived CDR1 and CDR2 are SGHRS and YFSETQ. This chain's CDR3 is CASSLDRTRDNEQFF. CDR3 nucleotide sequence: TGCGCCAGCAGCTTGGACCGGACTAGAGACAATGAGCAGTTCTTC.

This chain uses TRBV7-3 with TRBJ2-3, with a tentative D call TRBD2 (5 bases). V lost 5 bases, J lost 4 bases, and 22 bases lay in between. The germline CDR1 and CDR2 sequences are SGHTA and FQGTGA. This CDR3 contains 17 residues. The CDR3 DNA follows: TGTGCCAGCAGCGAGTCGGGCCTTGGGAGCATTGCAGATACGCAGTATTTT. Translated, it gives CASSESGLGSIADTQYF.

The chain links TRBV7-2 to TRBJ1-5, with 8 nucleotides matching TRBD1. The V segment lost 2 bases and the J segment 7 bases; nucleotides outside the gene matches: 7. CDR1 is SGHTA, CDR2 FQGNSA, per germline. This CDR3 comprises 15 residues. CDR3 DNA: TGTGCCAGCAGCTTACAGGGGGCAATTAGCCAGCCCCAGCATTTT. Its translation is CASSLQGAISQPQHF.

This chain connects TRBV30 to TRBJ1-4; TRBD1 aligns across 9 bases. The CDR3 runs 14 residues. In germline, CDR1 is GTSNPN, CDR2 SVGIG (reference sequence). V was clipped by 3 bases and J by 8 bases; unmatched bases: 7. CDR3 sequence reads: CAWRAGTGTEKLFF. As DNA, the CDR3 is TGTGCCTGGAGAGCCGGGACAGGGACCGAAAAACTGTTTTTT.

This rearrangement joins TRBV5-6 to TRBJ1-5, with D possibly matching TRBD1 (5 bases). The V gene's germline CDR1 is SGHDT and CDR2 YYEEEE. The CDR3 loop spans 14 amino acids. Trimming took off 4 bases at V and 3 bases at J, with 11 bases between the two ends. CDR3 amino acids: CASSPGGSNQPQHF. The CDR3 DNA is TGTGCCAGCAGCCCGGGGGGGTCCAATCAGCCCCAGCATTTT. Combining the CDR3 with reference TRBV5-6 and TRBJ1-5 gives the whole variable domain DAGVTQSPTHLIKTRGQQVTLRCSPKSGHDTVSWYQQALGQGPQFIFQYYEEEERQRGNFPDRFSGHQFPNYSSELNVNALLLGDSALYLCASSPGGSNQPQHFGDGTRLSIL.

The chain recombines TRBV6-5 with TRBJ2-2, with 10 nucleotides matching TRBD1. Looked up from germline, CDR1 is MNHEY and CDR2 is SVGAGI. V shed 4 bases, J shed 5 bases, and the junction held 7 bases outside the gene matches. This CDR3 spans 16 amino acids. The CDR3 reads CASSSPGQGITGELFF. The CDR3 DNA follows: TGTGCCAGCAGTTCCCCGGGACAGGGGATTACCGGGGAGCTGTTTTTT.

V usage is TRBV7-9 and J usage is TRBJ1-2; 8 bases align to TRBD1. CDR1 and CDR2 (germline): SEHNR, FQNEAQ (reference sequence). V was clipped by 2 bases and J by 5 bases; unmatched bases: 1. The CDR3 covers 13 residues. In nucleotides, the CDR3 is TGTGCCAGCAGCTTACAGGGGGCATATGGCTACACCTTC. The encoded protein is CASSLQGAYGYTF. Full variable domain (outside the CDR3, taken from reference TRBV7-9 and TRBJ1-2): DTGVSQNPRHKITKRGQNVTFRCDPISEHNRLYWYRQTLGQGPEFLTYFQNEAQLEKSRLLSDRFSAERPKGSFSTLEIQRTEQGDSAMYLCASSLQGAYGYTFGSGTRLTVV.